The clone carrying this TCR beta chain was detected a few times. The data belong to a study of control samples from healthy donors and cancer patients. Sequencing used immunoSEQ multiplex PCR; TCRdb keeps in-frame clones, though not all of them. In the table there are about 100,000 clones, 70% to 85% of which are singletons. Germline loops: CDR1 SNHLY, CDR2 FYNNEI. Between the trimmed V and J ends, which lost 7 bases and 4 bases, there was a span of 22 bases. The CDR3 extends over 17 amino acids. The TCR sequence derives from a man between 18 and 35 years old in good health. The specimen sequenced was blood. The genes are TRBV2 and TRBJ2-2, with D tentatively TRBD2 (5 bases). The CDR3 here is CASTPRPAETITGELFF. Written as DNA, the CDR3 is TGTGCCAGCACTCCCCGCCCAGCGGAGACAATCACCGGGGAGCTGTTTTTT.